The rows below give T cell receptor beta chains drawn from one sample of a study of graft-versus-host responses after intestinal transplantation. Some clones are missing from TCRdb's copy, which holds only in-frame ones; the method was immunoSEQ multiplex PCR. The sample gives around 30,000 clones, about 92% of which show up once; roughly 0.72% is in the top ten. Sequencing was performed on PBMCs, taken around 63 days after intestinal transplant. Receptor source: a human patient who received an intestinal transplant, so some T cells may come from the graft donor. CDR3s include the opening cysteine and the closing phenylalanine or tryptophan. The D gene is left open where the match is weak. For some rows the clone size is stated as once, few or many, or as a class when expanded; others skip it.

D | J | size | V | DNA | CDR3
TRBD1 | TRBJ2-7 | NA | TRBV5-1 | TGCGCCAGCAGCTTACAGGGGGAGTCCTACGAGCAGTACTTC | CASSLQGESYEQYF
TRBD2 | TRBJ2-3 | NA | TRBV9 | TGTGCCAGCAGCGTCATAGCGGGGGGCCTCACAGATACGCAGTATTTT | CASSVIAGGLTDTQYF
NA | TRBJ2-6 | NA | TRBV29-1 | TGCAGCGTTCCCCTCAGCTCTGGGGCCAACGTCCTGACTTTC | CSVPLSSGANVLTF
NA | TRBJ2-3 | NA | TRBV11-3 | TGTGCCAGCAGCTCGGACATATTCACGCAGTATTTT | CASSSDIFTQYF
NA | TRBJ1-5 | NA | TRBV19 | TGTGCCAGTAGAGAAAGACAGGCGATCTATCAGCCCCAGCATTTT | CASRERQAIYQPQHF
NA | TRBJ2-3 | NA | TRBV28 | TGTGCCAGCAGCCTTAGTAACACAGATACGCAGTATTTT | CASSLSNTDTQYF
TRBD1 | TRBJ1-6 | once | TRBV12-5 | TGTGCTAGTGCCCCGACAGGGTTGTATAATTCACCCCTCCACTTT | CASAPTGLYNSPLHF
NA | TRBJ2-5 | NA | TRBV5-6 | TGTGCCAGCAGCTTTGCACAGGGCGAAGAGACCCAGTACTTC | CASSFAQGEETQYF
TRBD1 | TRBJ2-7 | NA | TRBV4-2 | TGTGCCAGCAGCCACGATGGTATCGGGACAGGGCCATCCTACGAGCAGTACTTC | CASSHDGIGTGPSYEQYF
NA | TRBJ1-6 | NA | TRBV9 | TGTGCCAGCAGCCCGAGGGGCAGAAATAATTCACCCCTCCACTTT | CASSPRGRNNSPLHF
NA | TRBJ2-1 | NA | TRBV19 | TGTGCCAGTAGTTCCTCCGGGGCCAACTACAATGAGCAGTTCTTC | CASSSSGANYNEQFF
TRBD1 | TRBJ2-1 | NA | TRBV28 | TGTGCCAGCAGTTACCCCACAGGGGGCCCTACCAATGAGCAGTTCTTC | CASSYPTGGPTNEQFF
TRBD1 | TRBJ1-2 | NA | TRBV9 | TGTGCCAGCAGCGTATTTCCCCGGGGACAGCGCCACTATGGCTACACCTTC | CASSVFPRGQRHYGYTF
TRBD2 | TRBJ2-1 | NA | TRBV30 | TGTGCCTGGAGATGGCGGGGGGGCAATGAGCAGTTCTTC | CAWRWRGGNEQFF
NA | TRBJ2-3 | few | TRBV5-1 | TGCGCCAGCAGCTTGGATGGGGGTTCAGATACGCAGTATTTT | CASSLDGGSDTQYF
TRBD1 | TRBJ2-7 | few | TRBV7-9 | TGTGCCAGCAGCACGACAGGGAACGAGCAGTACTTC | CASSTTGNEQYF
NA | TRBJ2-5 | NA | TRBV29-1 | TGCAGCGGATACATTGGGCTCGCGACCCAGTACTTC | CSGYIGLATQYF
TRBD1 | TRBJ2-2 | NA | TRBV19 | TGTGCCACCAGACCGGGACAGGGTAACACCGGGGAGCTGTTTTTT | CATRPGQGNTGELFF
NA | TRBJ1-5 | NA | TRBV4-2 | TGTGCCAGCAGCCAAGCGGGGGACAGCAATCAGCCCCAGCATTTT | CASSQAGDSNQPQHF
NA | TRBJ2-1 | NA | TRBV18 | TGTGCCAGCTCAGTTGGGGTCTACATTCCCTACAATGAGCAGTTCTTC | CASSVGVYIPYNEQFF
NA | TRBJ1-4 | NA | TRBV9 | TGTGCCAGCAGCGGGGGAGTAGGTGAAAAACTGTTTTTT | CASSGGVGEKLFF
TRBD2 | TRBJ2-2 | NA | TRBV9 | TGTGCCAGCAGCGCCGGGACTAGCGGGAGTCGTCACACCGGGGAGCTGTTTTTT | CASSAGTSGSRHTGELFF
NA | TRBJ2-7 | NA | TRBV5-6 | TGTGCCAGCAGCTTGGTGGGGGCAGTCTCCTACGAGCAGTACTTC | CASSLVGAVSYEQYF
NA | TRBJ2-7 | NA | TRBV7-9 | TGTGCCAGCAGCCCCGGGCCACCTCAGAACTACGAGCAGTACTTC | CASSPGPPQNYEQYF
TRBD1 | TRBJ2-7 | NA | TRBV10-2 | TGCGCCAGCAGTGCGATAGGACAGGCCTACGAGCAGTACTTC | CASSAIGQAYEQYF
TRBD2 | TRBJ2-1 | NA | TRBV19 | TGTGCCAGCGGGGGGGCCTTTCTCAACCGCAATGAGCAGTTCTTC | CASGGAFLNRNEQFF
TRBD1 | TRBJ2-1 | NA | TRBV29-1 | TGCAGCGTTGAAGAGACAGGGTCCTACAATGAGCAGTTCTTC | CSVEETGSYNEQFF
TRBD1 | TRBJ2-5 | NA | TRBV5-1 | TGCGCCAGCAGCTTTAATCCCCTCGGGACAGCCGCCTGCCAGCAGTACTTC | CASSFNPLGTAACQQYF
TRBD2 | TRBJ2-7 | once | TRBV6-5 | TGTGCCAGCAGTTACGGGACTATCTCCTACGAGCAGTACTTC | CASSYGTISYEQYF
TRBD2 | TRBJ2-1 | NA | TRBV28 | TGTGCCAGCAGTTTATTCAGCGGGAGTTACAATGAGCAGTTCTTC | CASSLFSGSYNEQFF
NA | TRBJ2-2 | NA | TRBV21-1 | TGTGCCAGCAGCTCGCCCCCCCACGACAGCGGGAGTAAGTATATCACCGGGGAGCTGTTTTTT | CASSSPPHDSGSKYITGELFF
NA | TRBJ2-3 | NA | TRBV5-5 | TGTGCCAGCAGCCCACCCCCAGAATCGGGACTTATAGTCACAGATACGCAGTATTTT | CASSPPPESGLIVTDTQYF
NA | TRBJ1-1 | NA | TRBV13 | TGTGCCAGCAGCTTTGATTGGACGCGCACTGAAGCTTTCTTT | CASSFDWTRTEAFF
TRBD2 | TRBJ2-7 | NA | TRBV19 | TGTGCCAGTAGTATGGCTAGCGGCTACGAGCAGTACTTC | CASSMASGYEQYF
TRBD2 | TRBJ2-5 | few | TRBV5-1 | TGCGCCAGCAGCTTGGCCGTCGCGGGGGGTCAAGAGACCCAGTACTTC | CASSLAVAGGQETQYF
TRBD2 | TRBJ2-7 | NA | TRBV6-6 | TGTGCCAGCAGTTCCATCAGCGGGGCTTACTACGAGCAGTACTTC | CASSSISGAYYEQYF
NA | TRBJ2-3 | once | TRBV29-1 | TGCAGCGTTGATCCTTCGGCGACAGATACGCAGTATTTT | CSVDPSATDTQYF